A single sample is the source of the 18 T cell receptor beta chains below, sequenced in a study of T cells expressing NK-cell markers. TCRdb reprocessed the 5' RACE reads; each CDR3 protein has one entry and no DNA is given. Listed are 300,000 to 500,000 distinct CDR3 sequences; around 11% falls within the top ten. What was sequenced was blood T cells: a sorted CD56 or NKG2C T cell subset, CD4+ or CD8+ T cells, or bulk PBMC T cells (not recorded which). These TCRs come from a woman aged 50 to 60 in good health.

The rearrangement joins TRBV7-6 to TRBJ2-5; TCRdb returns TRBD2, unconfirmable since there is no DNA. CDR1 and CDR2 from the germline V gene are SGHVS and FNYEAQ. The CDR3 contains 16 residues. CDR3: CASSPLTSGSRETQYF. The whole variable domain, filled in from reference TRBV7-6 and TRBJ2-5, reads GAGVSQSPRYKVTKRGQDVALRCDPISGHVSLYWYRQALGQGPEFLTYFNYEAQQDKSGLPNDRFSAERPEGSISTLTIQRTEQRDSAMYRCASSPLTSGSRETQYFGPGTRLLVL.

This CDR3 reads CASSWDRDGNTIYF. The chain uses TRBV11-2 and TRBJ1-3; TCRdb's D gene call, TRBD1, goes unchecked for lack of DNA. From germline, CDR1 is SGHAT and CDR2 FQNNGV. The CDR3 has 14 amino acids.

The J gene is TRBJ2-1, the V gene TRBV12-3 or TRBV12-4; TCRdb picks TRBD2, but there is no DNA to check that call. The CDR3 has 17 residues. Here the CDR3 reads CASSLGGGTRRRNEQFF.

The chain joins TRBV25-1 to TRBJ2-7; the D gene TCRdb calls, TRBD2, cannot be checked with no DNA. Germline V gene data show CDR1 as MGHDK and CDR2 as SYGVNS. This CDR3 spans 12 amino acids. CDR3 in amino acids: CAAGWTFYEQYF.

The rearrangement links TRBV9 to TRBJ2-3. There are 13 residues in the CDR3. Per germline, CDR1 SGDLS and CDR2 YYNGEE. The CDR3 sequence: CASSVDYTDTQYF.

The chain couples TRBV12-3 or TRBV12-4 to TRBJ2-7; TCRdb picks TRBD1, but there is no DNA to check that call. This CDR3 is 13 amino acids long. The CDR3 is CASSLGWGYEQYF.

This sequence joins TRBV12-3 or TRBV12-4 and TRBJ1-2. This CDR3 contains 12 residues. The CDR3 reads CASSFGIKGYTF.

This chain connects TRBV29-1 to TRBJ2-4; checking the TCRdb D call of TRBD1 is not possible without DNA. Germline loops: CDR1 SQVTM, CDR2 ANQGSEA. The CDR3 loop spans 13 amino acids. The CDR3 sequence is CSVEEGQGAIQYF.

This chain joins TRBV7-9 and TRBJ2-1; TCRdb's assignment of TRBD2 cannot be checked, as there is no DNA. There are 15 residues in the CDR3. Germline CDR1 reads SEHNR; CDR2 reads FQNEAQ (reference sequence). The CDR3 sequence is CASSLSGLAHYEQFF.

The chain employs TRBV20-1 and TRBJ1-5. CDR1 is DFQATT and CDR2 is SNEGSKA in the germline V gene (reference sequence). The CDR3 loop spans 14 amino acids. The CDR3 here is CSASWVGGNQPQHF.

The chain joins TRBV24-1 to TRBJ2-1; absent DNA, TCRdb's TRBD1 call cannot be checked. This CDR3 comprises 13 residues. Germline CDR1 KGHDR, CDR2 SFDVKD. The chain's CDR3 is CATSQSGYQEQFF.

The chain links TRBV7-2 to TRBJ1-3; checking the TCRdb D call of TRBD1 is not possible without DNA. CDR3 length: 14 amino acids. The V gene's germline CDR1 is SGHTA and CDR2 FQGNSA. Here the CDR3 reads CASSFGGLGNTIYF. Full variable domain (rest looked up from reference TRBV7-2 and TRBJ1-3): GAGVSQSPSNKVTEKGKDVELRCDPISGHTALYWYRQSLGQGLEFLIYFQGNSAPDKSGLPSDRFSAERTGGSVSTLTIQRTQQEDSAVYLCASSFGGLGNTIYFGEGSWLTVV.

The chain is built from TRBV19 and TRBJ2-1; TCRdb names TRBD2, which stays unverified in the absence of DNA. This CDR3 has 13 residues. CDR1 is LNHDA and CDR2 is SQIVND in the germline V gene (reference sequence). CDR3 sequence: CASLSGGDNEQFF.

The rearrangement uses TRBV12-3 or TRBV12-4 and TRBJ2-1; TCRdb outputs TRBD2, but without DNA this stays unchecked. This CDR3 is 15 amino acids long. The CDR3 protein is CASSPPAGSPNEQFF.

V and J are TRBV6-4 and TRBJ2-1; as DNA is missing, the TRBD1 call by TCRdb cannot be tested. Germline V lookup: CDR1 MRHNA, CDR2 SNTAGT. The CDR3 runs to 15 residues. Here the CDR3 reads CASRTGTGGQGEQFF.

This chain uses TRBV10-2 with TRBJ2-3; with no DNA, the TCRdb D assignment of TRBD2 cannot be verified. The CDR3 spans 19 residues. Germline V gene sequence: CDR1 WSHSY, CDR2 SAAADI. This chain's CDR3 is CASGLLPSPGTEGTDTQYF.

The chain combines TRBV10-1 with TRBJ2-5; TCRdb returns TRBD1, unconfirmable since there is no DNA. CDR1 is WNHNN and CDR2 is SYGVQD in the germline V gene (reference sequence). CDR3 length equals 14 residues. The CDR3 sequence: CASSDGGAGETQYF.

The chain employs TRBV18 and TRBJ1-2; without DNA, the TCRdb call of TRBD1 cannot be checked. This CDR3 is 14 amino acids long. The germline CDR1 and CDR2 sequences are KGHSH and LQKENI. CDR3: CASSPTDRTYGYTF. The whole variable domain, remainder taken from reference TRBV18 and TRBJ1-2, is NAGVMQNPRHLVRRRGQEARLRCSPMKGHSHVYWYRQLPEEGLKFMVYLQKENIIDESGMPKERFSAEFPKEGPSILRIQQVVRGDSAAYFCASSPTDRTYGYTFGSGTRLTVV.